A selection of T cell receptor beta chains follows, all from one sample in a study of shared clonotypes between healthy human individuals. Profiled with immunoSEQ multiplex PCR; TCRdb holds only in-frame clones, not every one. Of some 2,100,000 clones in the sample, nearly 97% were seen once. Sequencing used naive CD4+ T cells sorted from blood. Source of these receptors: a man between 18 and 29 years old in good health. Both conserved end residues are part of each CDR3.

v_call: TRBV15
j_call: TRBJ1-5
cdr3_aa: CATSRDPPISNQPQHF

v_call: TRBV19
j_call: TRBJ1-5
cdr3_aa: CASSIRGGSQPQHF

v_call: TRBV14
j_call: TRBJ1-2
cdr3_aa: CASSQETGLYGYTF

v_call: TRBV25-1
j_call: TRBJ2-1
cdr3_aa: CASSEYVLTGDEQFF

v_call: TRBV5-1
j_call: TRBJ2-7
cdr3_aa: CASSLIAGYQIYEQYF

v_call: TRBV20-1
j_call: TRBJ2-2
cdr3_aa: CSAENTGELFF

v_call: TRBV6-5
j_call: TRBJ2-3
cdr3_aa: CASSPTRPDTQYF

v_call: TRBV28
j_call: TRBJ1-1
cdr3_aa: CASSLGPTEAFF

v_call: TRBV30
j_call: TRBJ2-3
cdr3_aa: CAWTTGGSRDTQYF

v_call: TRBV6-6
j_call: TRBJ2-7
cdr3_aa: CASSGTRGYEQYF